This T cell receptor (beta chain) was documented in a study of blood T cell repertoires in COVID-19. The V segment lost 3 bases and the J segment 7 bases; nucleotides outside the gene matches: 9. Germline V CDR1 and CDR2: MNHEY, SMNVEV (reference sequence). This CDR3 comprises 16 residues. Produced via immunoSEQ multiplex PCR; TCRdb's table is partial and in-frame only. This table has 400,000 to 450,000 clones, about 90% appearing once. Clinical history reported by participants formed the basis on which cohorts were assigned. The chain carries TRBV27 and TRBJ1-2; 12 bases map to TRBD1. Sequencing was carried out using PBMCs or T cells enriched from blood (not recorded which). This TCR derives from a man younger than 30 who had recovered from COVID-19. CDR3 loop: CASSFRDRGPSGGYTF. CDR3 in DNA: TGTGCCAGCAGTTTTAGGGACAGGGGGCCGTCGGGTGGCTACACCTTC.